This T cell receptor beta chain was found in a study of T cells after yellow fever vaccination. Study-wide context: The authors prepared low-cell-number fractions using SMART-Seq v4 Ultra Low Input.

The trim removed 4 bases at V and 6 bases at J, leaving 6 bases unmatched. Per the germline V gene, CDR1 is SGHRS and CDR2 is YFSETQ. The CDR3 is made up of 14 amino acids. Study-level results: Abundant clonotypes from the bulk population could get into FACS-sorted repertoires as contaminants. Clones from primary vaccination mostly reappeared after the booster (around 96% CD4, under 90% CD8). When the response was secondary, it was weaker but reached its peak faster, day 5 versus 15.

TCRdb re-called the 5' RACE reads with MiXCR, one entry per CDR3 protein. The profile shows around 530,000 distinct CDR3 sequences, around a sixth of them singletons. This clonotype was observed at least ten times. The antigen is unknown. The specimen comprised PBMCs, sampled about 5 days after the first yellow fever vaccination. This chain links TRBV5-1 with TRBJ2-7; 11 nucleotides agree with TRBD1. This TCR was recovered from a man younger than 35 who received the YFV17D yellow fever vaccine. In DNA, the CDR3 is TGCGCCAGCAGCGTGGGACAGGGGGTCTCCGAGCAGTACTTC. It translates to CASSVGQGVSEQYF. Complete variable domain (other parts from reference TRBV5-1 and TRBJ2-7): KAGVTQTPRYLIKTRGQQVTLSCSPISGHRSVSWYQQTPGQGLQFLFEYFSETQRNKGNFPGRFSGRQFSNSRSEMNVSTLELGDSALYLCASSVGQGVSEQYFGPGTRLTVT.